The subject of this entry is one TCR beta chain. The target antigen is unknown. These data are taken from a study of cytomegalovirus exposure and HLA in healthy donors. General study results and limits: Previous analysis showed most TCR beta V segments were productive about 87% or about 30% of the time. Cytomegalovirus status was reportedly diagnosed by the classifier with high sensitivity and specificity. The investigators catalogued 180 or so TCR beta chains as cytomegalovirus-associated.

V was clipped by 0 bases and J by 2 bases, with 14 bases between them. The germline V gene encodes CDR1 SGHRS and CDR2 YFSETQ. The CDR3 contains 16 residues. 60 Vbeta and 13 Jbeta primers were used in PCR. Clones were sequenced by immunoSEQ multiplex PCR, and TCRdb holds only the in-frame ones, with some missing. The sample shows about 200,000 clones, around 79% of them seen only once. The chain is built from TRBV5-1 and TRBJ2-5; D is perhaps TRBD2 (7 bases). The source is a girl aged 10-17 years in good health and CMV-seropositive. The sample was PBMCs. The CDR3 is CASSLGWSGTQETQYF. The CDR3, as DNA: TGCGCCAGCAGCTTGGGGTGGAGCGGGACACAAGAGACCCAGTACTTC.